This T cell receptor beta chain derives from a study of shared clonotypes between healthy human individuals. Study-level information: For every donor, three CD4 naive, three CD4 memory, two CD8 naive and one CD8 memory plates were used.

Comments on this clone: The target antigen is unknown.

Produced via immunoSEQ multiplex PCR; TCRdb's table is partial and in-frame only. The sample yields under 650,000 clones, 90% to 96% seen once. Study observations and caveats: Non-shared clonotypes had lower generation probabilities than those shared by all four donors. Larger estimated richness was generally recorded for naive subsets relative to memory subsets.

The sample consisted of naive CD4+ T cells sorted from blood. The subset is: CD45RA+ positively selected. The sequence was collected from a woman in her thirties in good health.

In nucleotides, the CDR3 is TGCGCCAGCAAGGCAGGTCAGGGAGAAGATACGCAGTATTTT. Translated: CASKAGQGEDTQYF. The chain is built from TRBV5-1 and TRBJ2-3; tentatively, D is TRBD1 or TRBD2 (5 bases each). The ends were cut back, 6 bases at V and 5 bases at J, with 16 bases in the middle. Germline CDR1 is SGHRS and CDR2 is YFSETQ. The CDR3 sequence is 14 residues long.